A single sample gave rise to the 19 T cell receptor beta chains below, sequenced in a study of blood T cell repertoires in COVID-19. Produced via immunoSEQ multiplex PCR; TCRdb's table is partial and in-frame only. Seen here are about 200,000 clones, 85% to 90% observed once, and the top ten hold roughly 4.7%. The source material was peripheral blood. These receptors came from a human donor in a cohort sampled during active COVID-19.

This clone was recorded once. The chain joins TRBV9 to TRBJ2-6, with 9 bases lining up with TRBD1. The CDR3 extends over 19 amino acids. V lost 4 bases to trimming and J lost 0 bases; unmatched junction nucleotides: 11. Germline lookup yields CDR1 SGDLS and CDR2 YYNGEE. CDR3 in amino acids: CASSITRDRVLSGANVLTF. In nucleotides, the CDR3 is TGTGCCAGCAGCATAACCCGGGACAGGGTTCTCTCTGGGGCCAACGTCCTGACTTTC.

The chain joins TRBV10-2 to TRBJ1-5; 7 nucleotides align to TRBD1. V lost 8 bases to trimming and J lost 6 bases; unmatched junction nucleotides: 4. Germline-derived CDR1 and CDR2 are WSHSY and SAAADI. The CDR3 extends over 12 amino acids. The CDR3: CASGQGGQPQHF. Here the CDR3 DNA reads TGCGCCAGCGGGCAGGGGGGTCAGCCCCAGCATTTT.

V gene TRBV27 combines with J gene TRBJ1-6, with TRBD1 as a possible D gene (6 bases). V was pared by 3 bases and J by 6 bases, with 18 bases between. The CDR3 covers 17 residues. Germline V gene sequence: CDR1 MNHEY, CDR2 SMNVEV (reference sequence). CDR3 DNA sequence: TGTGCCAGCAGTTTTCGTAGGGGGACCGCCCTTAATTCACCCCTCCACTTT. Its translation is CASSFRRGTALNSPLHF.

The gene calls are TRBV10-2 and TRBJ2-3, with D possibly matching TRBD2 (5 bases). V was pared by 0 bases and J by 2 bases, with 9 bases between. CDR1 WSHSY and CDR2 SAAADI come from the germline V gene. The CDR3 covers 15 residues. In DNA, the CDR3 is TGCGCCAGCAGTGAGTCCTGGCGGGCCACAGATACGCAGTATTTT. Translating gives CASSESWRATDTQYF.

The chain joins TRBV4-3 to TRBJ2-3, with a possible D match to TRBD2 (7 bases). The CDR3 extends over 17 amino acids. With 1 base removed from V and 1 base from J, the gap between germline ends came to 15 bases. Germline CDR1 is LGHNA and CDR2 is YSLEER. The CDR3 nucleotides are TGCGCCAGCAGCCAAGGCTCGGGGGCGGGGGGCACAGATACGCAGTATTTT. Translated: CASSQGSGAGGTDTQYF.

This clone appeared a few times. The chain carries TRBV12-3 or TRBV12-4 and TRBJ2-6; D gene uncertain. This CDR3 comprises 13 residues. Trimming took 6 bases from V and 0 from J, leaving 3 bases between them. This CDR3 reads CASSRSGANVLTF. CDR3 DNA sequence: TGTGCCAGCAGCCGCTCTGGGGCCAACGTCCTGACTTTC.

CDR3 in amino acids: CASSLSGFEIGELFF. The CDR3 DNA follows: TGTGCCAGCAGCCTATCAGGGTTTGAGATCGGGGAGCTGTTTTTT. The chain uses TRBV7-2 and TRBJ2-2; D is possibly TRBD1 (5 bases). CDR3 length: 15 residues. Per germline, CDR1 SGHTA and CDR2 FQGNSA. V lost 5 bases and J 7 bases, leaving 17 bases between the germline ends.

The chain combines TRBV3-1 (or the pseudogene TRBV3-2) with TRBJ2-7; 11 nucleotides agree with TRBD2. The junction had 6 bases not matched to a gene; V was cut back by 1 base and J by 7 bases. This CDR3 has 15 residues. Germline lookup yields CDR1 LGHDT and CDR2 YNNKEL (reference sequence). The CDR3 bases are TGTGCCAGCAGCCAAGTACTAGCGGGAGCGCAGGAGCAGTACTTC. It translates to CASSQVLAGAQEQYF.

CDR3 DNA: TGTGCCAGCAGCGTAGGACAGGGTGACTCCTACGAGCAGTACTTC. Protein: CASSVGQGDSYEQYF. The V call is TRBV9, the J call TRBJ2-7; 7 bases agree with TRBD1. The CDR3 runs to 15 residues. Germline CDR1 is SGDLS and CDR2 is YYNGEE. Trimming removed 0 bases from V and 0 bases from J; junction bases left unmatched: 3.

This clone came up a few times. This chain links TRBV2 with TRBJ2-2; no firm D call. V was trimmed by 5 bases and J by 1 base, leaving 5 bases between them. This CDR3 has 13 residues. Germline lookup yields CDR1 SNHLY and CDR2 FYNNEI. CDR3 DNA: TGTGCCAGCAGTCCCGGGAACACCGGGGAGCTGTTTTTT. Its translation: CASSPGNTGELFF.

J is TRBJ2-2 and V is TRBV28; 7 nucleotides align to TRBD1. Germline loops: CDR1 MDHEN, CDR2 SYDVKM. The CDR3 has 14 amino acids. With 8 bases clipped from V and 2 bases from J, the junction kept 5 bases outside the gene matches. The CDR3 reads CASLVGGNTGELFF. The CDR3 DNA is TGTGCCAGCCTAGTAGGGGGCAACACCGGGGAGCTGTTTTTT.

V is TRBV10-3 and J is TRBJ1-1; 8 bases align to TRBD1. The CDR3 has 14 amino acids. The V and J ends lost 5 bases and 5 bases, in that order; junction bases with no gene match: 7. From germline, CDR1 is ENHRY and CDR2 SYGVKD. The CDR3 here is CAISYRGITTEAFF. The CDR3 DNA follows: TGTGCCATCAGTTACAGGGGGATTACGACTGAAGCTTTCTTT.

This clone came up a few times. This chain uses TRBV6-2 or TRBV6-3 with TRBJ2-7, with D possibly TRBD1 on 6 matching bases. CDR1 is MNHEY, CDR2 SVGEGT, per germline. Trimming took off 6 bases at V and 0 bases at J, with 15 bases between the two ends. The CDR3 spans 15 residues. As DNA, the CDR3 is TGTGCCAGCAGCCGCGACAGGTTGAGCTCCTACGAGCAGTACTTC. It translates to CASSRDRLSSYEQYF.

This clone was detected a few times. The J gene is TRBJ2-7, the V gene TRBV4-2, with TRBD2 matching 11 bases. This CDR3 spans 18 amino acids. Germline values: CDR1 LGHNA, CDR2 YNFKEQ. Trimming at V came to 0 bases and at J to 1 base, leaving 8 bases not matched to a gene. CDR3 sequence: CASSQEVTSGSWSYEQYF. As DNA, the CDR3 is TGTGCCAGCAGCCAAGAAGTAACTAGCGGGAGTTGGTCCTACGAGCAGTACTTC.

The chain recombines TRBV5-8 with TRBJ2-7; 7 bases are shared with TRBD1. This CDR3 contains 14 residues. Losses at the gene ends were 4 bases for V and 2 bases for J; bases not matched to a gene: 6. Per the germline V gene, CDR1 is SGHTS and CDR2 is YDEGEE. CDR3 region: CASSQRGRPYEQYF. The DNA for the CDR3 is TGTGCCAGCAGCCAAAGGGGGCGCCCCTACGAGCAGTACTTC.

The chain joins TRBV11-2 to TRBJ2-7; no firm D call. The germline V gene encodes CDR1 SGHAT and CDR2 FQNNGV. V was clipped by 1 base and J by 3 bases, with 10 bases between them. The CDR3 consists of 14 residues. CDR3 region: CASSLVLESYEQYF. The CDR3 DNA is TGTGCCAGCAGCTTAGTTCTAGAGAGCTACGAGCAGTACTTC. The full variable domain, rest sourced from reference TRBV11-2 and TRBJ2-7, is EAGVAQSPRYKIIEKRQSVAFWCNPISGHATLYWYQQILGQGPKLLIQFQNNGVVDDSQLPKDRFSAERLKGVDSTLKIQPAKLEDSAVYLCASSLVLESYEQYFGPGTRLTVT.

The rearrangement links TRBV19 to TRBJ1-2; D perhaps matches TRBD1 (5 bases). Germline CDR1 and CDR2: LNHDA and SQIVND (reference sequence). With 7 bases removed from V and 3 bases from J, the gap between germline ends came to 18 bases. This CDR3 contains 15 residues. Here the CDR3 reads CASKGATSPHYGYTF. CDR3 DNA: TGTGCCAGTAAAGGGGCCACATCGCCCCACTATGGCTACACCTTC.

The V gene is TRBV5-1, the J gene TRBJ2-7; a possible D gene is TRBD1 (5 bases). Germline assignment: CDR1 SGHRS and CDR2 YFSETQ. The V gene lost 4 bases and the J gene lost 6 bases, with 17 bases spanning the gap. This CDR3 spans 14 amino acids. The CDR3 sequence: CASSHLDSVGEQYF. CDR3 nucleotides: TGCGCCAGCAGCCACCTAGACAGTGTAGGCGAGCAGTACTTC.

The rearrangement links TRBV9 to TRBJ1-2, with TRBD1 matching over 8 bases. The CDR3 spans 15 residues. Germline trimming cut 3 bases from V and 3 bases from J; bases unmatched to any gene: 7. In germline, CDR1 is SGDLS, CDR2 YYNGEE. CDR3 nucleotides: TGTGCCAGCAGCGAAAGGACAGGGTTGGACTATGGCTACACCTTC. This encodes CASSERTGLDYGYTF.